This T cell receptor beta chain stems from a study of T-cell reconstitution after alpha-beta-depleted transplantation in children. Broader study findings: Most T-cell counts and diversity one year after the transplant came from T cells that were newly produced.

The CDR3 is 14 amino acids. Germline V gene lookup returns CDR1 SGHRS and CDR2 YFSETQ. V dropped 3 bases and J dropped 6; count of bases not matched to a gene: 8. On this clonotype itself: Its antigen remains unidentified.

Unique molecular identifiers were used in preparing the TCRbeta library. TCRdb redid the calling of the PCR reads with MiXCR, one entry per CDR3 protein. The table lists 610,000 or so distinct CDR3 sequences, over 25% of them singletons. V usage is TRBV5-1 and J usage is TRBJ2-7; 8 bases fit TRBD1. The TCR was taken from a boy under two years old with Wiskott-Aldrich syndrome, due to receive a stem cell transplant. This specimen was PBMCs, taken before TCRalphabeta/CD19-depleted stem cell transplant. The CDR3 here is CASSSQGQGSEQYF. In nucleotides, the CDR3 is TGCGCCAGCAGCTCACAAGGACAGGGCAGCGAGCAGTACTTC.